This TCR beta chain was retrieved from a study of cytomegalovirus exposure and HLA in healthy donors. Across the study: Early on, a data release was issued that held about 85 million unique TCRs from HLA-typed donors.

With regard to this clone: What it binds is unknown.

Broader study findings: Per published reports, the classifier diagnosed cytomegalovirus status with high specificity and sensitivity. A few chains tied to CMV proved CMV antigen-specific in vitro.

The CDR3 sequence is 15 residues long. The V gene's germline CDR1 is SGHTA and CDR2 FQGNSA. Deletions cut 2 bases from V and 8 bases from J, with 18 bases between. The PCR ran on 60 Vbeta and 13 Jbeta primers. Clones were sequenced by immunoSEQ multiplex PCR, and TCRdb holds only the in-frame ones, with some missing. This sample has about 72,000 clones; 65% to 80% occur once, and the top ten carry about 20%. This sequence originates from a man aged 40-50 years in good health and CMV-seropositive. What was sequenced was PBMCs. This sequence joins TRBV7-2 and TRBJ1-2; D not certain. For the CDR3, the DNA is TGTGCCAGCAGCTTAAGCTCCGGGAGGTTCAACGGCTACACCTTC. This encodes CASSLSSGRFNGYTF.